A selection of T cell receptor beta chains follows, all from one sample in a study of blood T cell repertoires in COVID-19. Sequencing was performed with immunoSEQ multiplex PCR; in TCRdb, only in-frame clones are kept and a portion is missing. Altogether hundreds of thousands of clones are present, about 89% being singletons, with the ten largest covering around 4.4%. The sample was peripheral blood. The receptors originated from a man in his forties or fifties with acute or convalescent COVID-19. Each CDR3 is given with its conserved first and last residue. The D gene is left open where the match is weak. Size is omitted from some rows. Given values are once, few, many or a class for expanded clones.

D gene	clone size	V gene	J gene	CDR3 DNA	CDR3 protein
NA	NA	TRBV19	TRBJ2-2	TGTGCCAGTAGTATAGTAAGGGGGACCGGGGAGCTGTTTTTT	CASSIVRGTGELFF
NA	NA	TRBV6-1	TRBJ2-1	TGTGCCAGCAGTGATTCCAGGGTGGCTTTCTACAATGAGCAGTTCTTC	CASSDSRVAFYNEQFF
TRBD1	NA	TRBV7-9	TRBJ1-2	TGTGCCAGCAGCCTCCGGGACAGGGGAAGGGAAGGCTACACCTTC	CASSLRDRGREGYTF
TRBD2	NA	TRBV3-1/TRBV3-2	TRBJ2-1	TGTGCCAGCAGTCCTTGGCGGGGGGTTTACAATGAGCAGTTCTTC	CASSPWRGVYNEQFF
NA	NA	TRBV28	TRBJ2-3	TGTGCCAGCGAAACAGGGGATACGCAGTATTTT	CASETGDTQYF
TRBD1	NA	TRBV7-9	TRBJ1-2	TGTGCCAGCAGCTTACAGGGGGCAGATGGCTACACCTTC	CASSLQGADGYTF
TRBD1	few	TRBV6-6	TRBJ2-7	TGTGCCAGCAGTCGACCGGGACAGGGATACGAGCAGTACTTC	CASSRPGQGYEQYF
TRBD1	NA	TRBV18	TRBJ1-1	TGTGCCAGCTCAGCGGACAGGAACCCTGGCCCTGCTGAAGCTTTCTTT	CASSADRNPGPAEAFF
NA	NA	TRBV10-1	TRBJ2-2	TGCGCCAGCAGTTATACGAACACCGGGGAGCTGTTTTTT	CASSYTNTGELFF
NA	NA	TRBV18	TRBJ2-7	TGTGCCAGCTCACCTGCAGGGGCCTACGAGCAGTACTTC	CASSPAGAYEQYF
TRBD1	NA	TRBV24-1	TRBJ2-2	TGTGCCACCAGTAGAACAGGGGGCACCGGGGAGCTGTTTTTT	CATSRTGGTGELFF
TRBD2	NA	TRBV11-3	TRBJ2-2	TGTGCCAGCAGCTTAGCGGGAGGAAGGAACACCGGGGAGCTGTTTTTT	CASSLAGGRNTGELFF
NA	NA	TRBV21-1	TRBJ2-7	TGTGCCAGCAGCAAAGATTTGGAGGGGAACTCCGATAGTAACGAGCAGTACTTC	CASSKDLEGNSDSNEQYF
NA	NA	TRBV9	TRBJ2-7	TGTGCCAGCAGCGAGGGGTACCGGACCTACGAGCAGTACTTC	CASSEGYRTYEQYF
TRBD1	NA	TRBV5-8	TRBJ2-5	TGTGCCAGCAGCTCGGGGGACAGGGGGATGGAGACCCAGTACTTC	CASSSGDRGMETQYF
TRBD1	NA	TRBV12-5	TRBJ1-5	TGTGCTAGTGGTCCAGGGACAGATCCTTTTCCCCAGCATTTT	CASGPGTDPFPQHF
NA	NA	TRBV27	TRBJ2-1	TGTGCCAGCAGTTTTCAGGGGATATACAATGAGCAGTTCTTC	CASSFQGIYNEQFF
TRBD1	NA	TRBV24-1	TRBJ2-4	TGTGCCACCAGTGACCCGGGACAGGGAGGAACCATTCAGTACTTC	CATSDPGQGGTIQYF
TRBD1	NA	TRBV19	TRBJ2-2	TGTGCCAGTAGAAACAGGGGGCGTGACACCGGGGAGCTGTTTTTT	CASRNRGRDTGELFF
NA	NA	TRBV6-4	TRBJ2-3	TGTGCCAGCAGTGTCGGCCAGGGGACAGATACGCAGTATTTT	CASSVGQGTDTQYF
TRBD2	NA	TRBV5-1	TRBJ2-4	TGCGCCAGCAGCTTATATCTCTCCGGGGGGTTCGTAGCCAAAAACATTCAGTACTTC	CASSLYLSGGFVAKNIQYF
TRBD1	NA	TRBV29-1	TRBJ1-1	TGCAGCGTGAAGGACAGGAACCCCGCTGAAGCTTTCTTT	CSVKDRNPAEAFF
NA	NA	TRBV7-2	TRBJ1-1	TGTGCCAGCAGCTTATCTCACAGTGAAGCTTTCTTT	CASSLSHSEAFF
NA	NA	TRBV15	TRBJ2-2	TGTGCCACCAGCAAAAACCGCGGGCAGAACACCGGGGAGCTGTTTTTT	CATSKNRGQNTGELFF
TRBD2	NA	TRBV6-5	TRBJ2-3	TGTGCCAGCCTCGGAGCGGGGACAGATACGCAGTATTTT	CASLGAGTDTQYF
NA	NA	TRBV2	TRBJ1-1	TGTGCCAGCACCCGGACTATGAACACTGAAGCTTTCTTT	CASTRTMNTEAFF
NA	NA	TRBV7-2	TRBJ2-2	TGTGCCAGCAGCTTACGGAGGTTATCGAACACCGGGGAGCTGTTTTTT	CASSLRRLSNTGELFF
NA	NA	TRBV4-1	TRBJ2-2	TGCGCCAGCAGCCCGGACATCACCGGGGAGCTGTTTTTT	CASSPDITGELFF
TRBD1	NA	TRBV5-4	TRBJ2-2	TGTGCCAGCAGCTTGAAGGGGAGACAGGGGAGAGCCGGGGAGCTGTTTTTT	CASSLKGRQGRAGELFF
TRBD1	NA	TRBV6-5	TRBJ2-7	TGTGCCAGCTGCACCGGGACAGGATACTACGAGCAGTACTTC	CASCTGTGYYEQYF
TRBD2	NA	TRBV4-1	TRBJ2-1	TGCGCCAGCAGCCAAGAGAGGAGCGGGGGGGCCGTTGAGCAGTTCTTC	CASSQERSGGAVEQFF
TRBD2	NA	TRBV9	TRBJ2-7	TGTGCCAGCAGCGTAGGGGCTAGCGGGGGTCGCGAGCAGTACTTC	CASSVGASGGREQYF
NA	NA	TRBV15	TRBJ1-1	TGTGCCACCAGCAGAGAGGAGGGACGGACCTTGAACACTGAAGCTTTCTTT	CATSREEGRTLNTEAFF
TRBD1	NA	TRBV5-1	TRBJ1-2	TGCGCCAGCAGCTTGGCAGGGGACAGCGTGGGCTACACCTTC	CASSLAGDSVGYTF
TRBD1	few	TRBV7-8	TRBJ2-7	TGTGCCAGCAGCAATGGACAGGGGGGGCTAACCTACGAGCAGTACTTC	CASSNGQGGLTYEQYF
NA	NA	TRBV7-2	TRBJ1-1	TGTGCCAGCAGCTCCCAGGGTGTGGGCACTGAAGCTTTCTTT	CASSSQGVGTEAFF
NA	NA	TRBV5-4	TRBJ2-1	TGTGCCAGCAGCTTGACTGGTGGTGAGCAGTTCTTC	CASSLTGGEQFF
TRBD1	once	TRBV19	TRBJ1-5	TGTGCCAGTAGTGAACGGTGGACAGGGGGCTGGCAGCCCCAGCATTTT	CASSERWTGGWQPQHF
NA	NA	TRBV24-1	TRBJ2-3	TGTGCCACCAGTGGTCCCGGTACTAGCACAGATACGCAGTATTTT	CATSGPGTSTDTQYF
TRBD1	NA	TRBV27	TRBJ1-4	TGTGCCAGCAGTTTAGGACAGGGATTTGAAAAACTGTTTTTT	CASSLGQGFEKLFF
NA	NA	TRBV30	TRBJ2-7	TGTGCCTGGAGGCCAGGGGATCCTCCGGACAGATCCTACGAGCAGTACTTC	CAWRPGDPPDRSYEQYF
NA	NA	TRBV18	TRBJ1-3	TGTGCCAGCTCTCCCGACAGAAACTCTGGAAACACCATATATTTT	CASSPDRNSGNTIYF
TRBD2	NA	TRBV5-4	TRBJ2-1	TGTGCCAGCAGCTTGGGTGGCGGGGGGGCGTACAATGAGCAGTTCTTC	CASSLGGGGAYNEQFF
NA	NA	TRBV14	TRBJ1-3	TGTGCCAGCAGCCGGACAGTTCCCTCTGGAAACACCATATATTTT	CASSRTVPSGNTIYF
NA	NA	TRBV20-1	TRBJ2-7	TGCAGTGCTGAAAGACAGCACGAGCAGTACTTC	CSAERQHEQYF
TRBD1	NA	TRBV25-1	TRBJ1-6	TGTGCCAGCAGGGGACAGCGAGATTCACCCCTCCACTTT	CASRGQRDSPLHF
NA	NA	TRBV5-8	TRBJ2-6	TGTGCCAGCAGCTCAACTAGGACCAGCTCTGGGGCCAACGTCCTGACTTTC	CASSSTRTSSGANVLTF
NA	NA	TRBV12-3/TRBV12-4	TRBJ1-2	TGTGCCAGCAGTTTAAGAGATTCTGGCTACACCTTC	CASSLRDSGYTF
NA	NA	TRBV5-1	TRBJ1-3	TGCGCCAGCAGCTTGGACGGCAGGGAGGGCGGCACCATATATTTT	CASSLDGREGGTIYF
NA	NA	TRBV6-5	TRBJ2-3	TGTGCCAGCAGTTATAGACAGGGCACAGATACGCAGTATTTT	CASSYRQGTDTQYF
NA	NA	TRBV2	TRBJ1-1	TGTGCCAGCAGGCTCAGGAGGCTTGTCACTGAAGCTTTCTTT	CASRLRRLVTEAFF
NA	NA	TRBV27	TRBJ1-3	TGTGCCAGCAGTTTAACATATATGGACACCATATATTTT	CASSLTYMDTIYF
NA	NA	TRBV2	TRBJ1-1	TGTGCCAGCAGTCCAGTGATGAACACTGAAGCTTTCTTT	CASSPVMNTEAFF